This TCR beta chain was profiled in a study of T cells in localized non-small cell lung cancer. Broader study findings: Uninvolved adjacent lung had the highest recorded T cell clonality, with tumor below it. Detection in adjacent lung was observed for a median about 50 of the top 100 tumor clones.

A note on this clone: Its antigen is not known.

Profiled with immunoSEQ multiplex PCR; TCRdb holds only in-frame clones, not every one. The sample includes roughly 30,000 clones, about 89% of them seen just once. CDR3 length: 15 residues. Germline V lookup: CDR1 SGHNT, CDR2 YYREEE (reference sequence). Trimming stripped 0 bases from V and 5 bases from J, with 12 bases between. This clonotype originated in a female donor over 55 with stage I lung adenocarcinoma. Sequenced here: peripheral blood, sampled before any cancer treatment. The J gene is TRBJ2-1, the V gene TRBV5-4; no clear D gene. DNA of the CDR3: TGTGCCAGCAGCTTGGTGTCTCGGACCGACAATGAGCAGTTCTTC. Translating it yields CASSLVSRTDNEQFF.